This entry is about one TCR beta chain. This sample was included in a study of cytomegalovirus exposure and HLA in healthy donors. PCR amplification relied on 60 Vbeta primers (plus 13 Jbeta primers). Here immunoSEQ multiplex PCR was the method, and the copy in TCRdb shows in-frame clones only, minus some. The sample shows around 160,000 clones, approximately 71% of them seen only once. Germline V gene sequence: CDR1 MNHNS, CDR2 SASEGT. This CDR3 comprises 14 residues. The junction had 3 bases not matched to a gene; V was cut back by 4 bases and J by 2 bases. This rearrangement joins TRBV6-1 to TRBJ2-3; TRBD1 matches 7 bases. The TCR comes from a woman aged 18 to 35 in good health and CMV-seropositive. Sequenced sample: PBMCs. The chain's CDR3 is CASSATGYTDTQYF. The CDR3 region has the DNA TGTGCCAGCAGTGCGACAGGGTACACAGATACGCAGTATTTT.